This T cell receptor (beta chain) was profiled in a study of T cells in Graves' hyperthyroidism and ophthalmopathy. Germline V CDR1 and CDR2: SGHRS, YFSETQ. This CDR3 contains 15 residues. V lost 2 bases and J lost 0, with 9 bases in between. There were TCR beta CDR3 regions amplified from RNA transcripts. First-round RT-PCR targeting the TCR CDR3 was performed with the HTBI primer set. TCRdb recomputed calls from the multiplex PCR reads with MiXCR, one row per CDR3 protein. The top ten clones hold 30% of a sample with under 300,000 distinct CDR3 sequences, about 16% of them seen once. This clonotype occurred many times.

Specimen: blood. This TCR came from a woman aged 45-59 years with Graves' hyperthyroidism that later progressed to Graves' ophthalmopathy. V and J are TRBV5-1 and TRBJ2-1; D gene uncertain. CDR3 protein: CASSLQGNSYNEQFF. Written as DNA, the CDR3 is TGCGCCAGCAGCTTACAAGGGAACTCCTACAATGAGCAGTTCTTC.